These T cell receptor beta chains were read from a single sample in a study of regulatory T cells in long-lasting Graves disease. MiXCR, run by TCRdb on the multiplex PCR reads, gives a single entry per CDR3 protein. The data contain 580,000 or so distinct CDR3 sequences, about 16% of them singletons. These sequences were also reported in another study, on T cells in Graves' hyperthyroidism and ophthalmopathy.

The sequenced sample was peripheral blood mononuclear cells (PBMCs), obtained at new diagnosis, from a patient treated with antithyroid drugs. These receptors were collected from a man younger than 35 with Graves disease. Both conserved end residues are part of each CDR3. The D gene is left open where the match is weak. Size is stated for part of the rows, as once, few or many counts, or as a class when the clone is expanded.

size	V	J	D	CDR3	DNA
many	TRBV11-2	TRBJ2-5	NA	CASSRIDGRETQYF	TGTGCCAGCAGCAGAATCGACGGGCGGGAGACCCAGTACTTC
NA	TRBV9	TRBJ1-5	NA	CASSSAGDGQPQHF	TGTGCCAGCAGCTCCGCAGGGGATGGTCAGCCCCAGCATTTT
few	TRBV20-1	TRBJ2-1	NA	CSARSTGENEQFF	TGCAGTGCTAGATCCACCGGAGAGAATGAGCAGTTCTTC
NA	TRBV5-1	TRBJ1-1	TRBD1	CASSWGDREDTEAFF	TGCGCCAGCAGCTGGGGCGACAGGGAAGACACTGAAGCTTTCTTT
few	TRBV4-1	TRBJ2-7	NA	CASSQPTRGISYEQYF	TGCGCCAGCAGCCAACCTACTAGGGGTATTTCCTACGAGCAGTACTTC
many	TRBV12-3/TRBV12-4	TRBJ2-5	TRBD1	CASSFSGQGSGETQYF	TGTGCCAGCAGTTTTTCGGGACAGGGGAGCGGGGAGACCCAGTACTTC
many	TRBV28	TRBJ2-1	NA	CASSLYYNTRNNEQFF	TGTGCCAGCAGTCTTTACTATAACACGCGGAACAATGAGCAGTTCTTC
NA	TRBV20-1	TRBJ2-3	NA	CSRRDYADTQYF	TGCAGTAGGCGCGATTATGCAGATACGCAGTATTTT
NA	TRBV4-1	TRBJ2-3	TRBD1	CASSQDGDRGLGTDTQYF	TGCGCCAGCAGCCAAGATGGAGACAGGGGGCTTGGTACAGATACGCAGTATTTT
many	TRBV5-5	TRBJ1-2	NA	CASSAQGYGYTF	TGTGCCAGCAGCGCTCAGGGCTATGGCTACACCTTC
NA	TRBV10-3	TRBJ2-1	TRBD1	CAISESAGGAYEQFF	TGTGCCATCAGTGAGTCGGCAGGGGGCGCCTACGAGCAGTTCTTC
many	TRBV2	TRBJ2-3	NA	CASRRDLITDTQYF	TGTGCCAGCCGACGGGACTTAATCACAGATACGCAGTATTTT
NA	TRBV3-1	TRBJ2-1	TRBD2	CASTPTLAGVVDEQFF	TGTGCCAGCACCCCAACCCTAGCGGGAGTGGTTGATGAGCAGTTCTTC
many	TRBV2	TRBJ2-1	TRBD2	CASSETSGKYEQFF	TGTGCCAGCAGTGAGACTAGCGGGAAATATGAGCAGTTCTTC
few	TRBV20-1	TRBJ2-1	NA	CSARRKNGGQPYEDEQFF	TGCAGTGCTCGCAGAAAAAACGGTGGCCAGCCGTATGAGGATGAGCAGTTCTTC
NA	TRBV5-1	TRBJ2-7	NA	CASSLDFSAAYEQYF	TGCGCCAGCAGCTTGGACTTCTCCGCGGCCTACGAGCAGTACTTC
NA	TRBV20-1	TRBJ2-3	TRBD2	CSRAGGSTDTQYF	TGCAGTCGAGCGGGAGGGAGCACAGATACGCAGTATTTT
NA	TRBV7-2	TRBJ1-5	NA	CASSLGGFQPQHF	TGTGCCAGCAGCTTAGGGGGTTTTCAGCCCCAGCATTTT
many	TRBV6-2/TRBV6-3	TRBJ2-1	NA	CASSYFGREDNEQFF	TGTGCCAGCAGTTACTTCGGCAGGGAGGACAATGAGCAGTTCTTC
few	TRBV12-3/TRBV12-4	TRBJ2-7	TRBD2	CASSPGTSGRAQLQYF	TGTGCCAGCAGTCCGGGGACTAGCGGGAGGGCCCAGTTGCAGTACTTC
few	TRBV20-1	TRBJ2-1	TRBD2	CSASGGRSYNEQFF	TGCAGTGCTAGCGGCGGGAGGTCCTACAATGAGCAGTTCTTC
few	TRBV29-1	TRBJ1-5	TRBD1	CSVGFTGVDQPQHF	TGCAGCGTTGGCTTTACAGGGGTGGATCAGCCCCAGCATTTT
many	TRBV7-9	TRBJ2-1	NA	CASSFGGMRNEQFF	TGTGCCAGCAGCTTCGGCGGGATGAGGAATGAGCAGTTCTTC
NA	TRBV6-1	TRBJ1-3	TRBD1	CASSRLTGTNSGNTIYF	TGTGCCAGCAGTCGCCTGACAGGGACGAACTCTGGAAACACCATATATTTT
many	TRBV7-3	TRBJ1-1	NA	CASSLHPNTEAFF	TGTGCCAGCAGCTTACACCCGAACACTGAAGCTTTCTTT
NA	TRBV5-1	TRBJ2-3	NA	CASNYVGAFTDTQYF	TGCGCCAGCAATTACGTTGGGGCCTTCACAGATACGCAGTATTTT
many	TRBV11-2	TRBJ2-5	NA	CASSLERRGETQYF	TGTGCCAGCAGCTTGGAACGGAGGGGTGAGACCCAGTACTTC
NA	TRBV9	TRBJ2-1	TRBD2	CASSPLAGGNNEQFF	TGTGCCAGCAGCCCTCTAGCGGGAGGGAACAATGAGCAGTTCTTC
many	TRBV7-8	TRBJ2-7	NA	CATCLGDPVSYEQYF	TGTGCCACCTGCCTGGGGGATCCGGTCTCCTACGAGCAGTACTTC
NA	TRBV5-1	TRBJ2-2	TRBD1	CASSFAGQGTHPTGELFF	TGCGCCAGCAGCTTCGCCGGACAGGGGACCCATCCCACCGGGGAGCTGTTTTTT
many	TRBV3-1	TRBJ2-1	NA	CASSRGWRNEQFF	TGTGCCAGCAGCCGGGGATGGAGGAATGAGCAGTTCTTC
many	TRBV11-2	TRBJ1-1	TRBD1	CASSLSLRGTMNTEAFF	TGTGCCAGCAGCTTAAGCCTCAGGGGGACCATGAACACTGAAGCTTTCTTT